This TCR beta chain was documented in a study of blood T cell repertoires in COVID-19 (dated by TCRdb to the early 2020s). About the study as a whole: Samples covering the acute and convalescent phases of COVID-19 were provided by collaborators in the United States, Italy and Spain. Samples were obtained from the ongoing ImmuneRACE study (first 160 participants) and from 1,200 or so subjects provided by 6 global collaborators. The repertoires were made available in a free public database intended to serve as a resource for research on the immune response to SARS-CoV-2. Where available, HLA class I and class II types were obtained from metadata supplied by the sample provider rather than from assay-based typing. A de-identified subject ID, COVID-19 status, age in years and sex were almost always included in the sample metadata. The material from the prospective study consisted of cDNA or gDNA derived from T cells, B-cell-depleted T cells, or PBMCs. The dataset comprised deeply sampled blood TCRbeta repertoires from subjects exposed to, actively infected with, or recovered from COVID-19.

Concerning this clone itself: Its antigen is unknown. No base-level quality is on record; no much larger clone is a single base apart.

TCRbeta CDR3 regions were amplified from genomic DNA using the immunoSEQ Assay, a bias-controlled multiplex PCR. Per the authors' processing: The number of nucleated cells in each sample was estimated from the amplification of reference gene primers within the assay. Sequence reads were collapsed and filtered to measure the absolute abundance of every unique TCRbeta CDR3 rearrangement. For each sample, productive Simpson clonality was calculated as the square root of Simpson's diversity index over productive rearrangements. Sourced from immuneACCESS, this table was stored by TCRdb with only in-frame sequences that have V and J called. A share of the clones is absent; for the studies checked, an unresolved V gene accounts for under half, and the remainder has no known explanation. V and J calls and clone size are those listed in that table; D and trimming were worked out from the DNA. The sample table contains about 260,000 clones; only one count was recorded for roughly 88% of them. The leading ten clones occupy 0.7% of the sample.

Relative to germline, V is 2 bases shorter and J is 2 bases shorter, with 13 bases between their ends. The CDR3 measures 15 amino acids from cysteine to phenylalanine. Kept here is only the CDR3 DNA, which spans 45 bases and is read in frame from base 1. Reading the germline V gene gives CDR1 SGDLS and CDR2 YYNGEE. The collaborating institutions used their own protocols to collect whole blood in K2EDTA tubes. For TCRbeta analysis, collaborators shipped samples in one of three forms: frozen whole blood, isolated PBMCs, or DNA extracted from either of those sample types. Beyond this particular receptor, the publication reports: How much clinical and demographic metadata was included differed by source and by participant, and the metadata was provided uncurated.

The specimen sequenced was peripheral blood. The chain uses TRBV9 and TRBJ1-1; the D gene is possibly TRBD1, with 6 bases matching. The sequence was collected from a human donor in a cohort sampled during active COVID-19. The CDR3 region has the sequence CASSVREDRNTEAFF. The DNA sequence is as follows: TGTGCCAGCAGCGTGCGTGAGGACAGAAACACTGAAGCTTTCTTT.